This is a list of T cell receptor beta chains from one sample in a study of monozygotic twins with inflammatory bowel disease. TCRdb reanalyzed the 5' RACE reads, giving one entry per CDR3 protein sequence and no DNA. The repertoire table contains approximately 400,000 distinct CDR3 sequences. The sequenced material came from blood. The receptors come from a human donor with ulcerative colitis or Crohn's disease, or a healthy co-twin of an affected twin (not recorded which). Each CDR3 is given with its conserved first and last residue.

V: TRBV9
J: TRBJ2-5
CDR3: CASSAIGTNLYQETQYF

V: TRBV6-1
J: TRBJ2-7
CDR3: CASSARDSLGGYEQYF

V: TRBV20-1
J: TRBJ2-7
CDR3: CRGGGAYEQYF

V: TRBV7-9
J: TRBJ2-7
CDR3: CASSLEGGPREQYF

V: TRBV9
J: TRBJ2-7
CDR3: CASSVGVGVYEQYF

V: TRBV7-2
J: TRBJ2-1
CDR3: CASSLAALADEQFF

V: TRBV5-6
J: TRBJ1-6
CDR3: CASSNPGDSPLHF

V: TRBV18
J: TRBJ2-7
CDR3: CASSPQGASHEQYF

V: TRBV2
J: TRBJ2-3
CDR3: CASSPGTLSTDTQYF

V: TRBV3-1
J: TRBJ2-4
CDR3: CASSQVKNIQYF

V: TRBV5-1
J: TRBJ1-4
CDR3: CASSSDRGLEKLFF

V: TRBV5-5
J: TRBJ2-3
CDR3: CASSLEDGTYTDTQYF

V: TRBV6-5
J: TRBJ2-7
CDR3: CASSSISGRVYEQYF

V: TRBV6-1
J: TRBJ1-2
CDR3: CASSRTGGGRGYTF

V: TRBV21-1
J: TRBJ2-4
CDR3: CASRPSELAGVRAKNIQYF

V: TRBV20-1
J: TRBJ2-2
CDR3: CSARDPGAGSGELFF

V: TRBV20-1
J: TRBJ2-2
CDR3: CSAGDGSGRVELFF

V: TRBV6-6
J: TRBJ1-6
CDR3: CASSRTGTYSPLHF

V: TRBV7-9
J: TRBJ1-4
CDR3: CASSLPSPFYLLF

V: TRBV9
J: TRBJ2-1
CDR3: CASSVAASGSRDEQFF

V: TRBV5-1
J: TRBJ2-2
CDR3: CASSERTTGTGELFF

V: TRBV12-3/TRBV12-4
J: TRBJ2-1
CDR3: CASSGDTFYNEQFF

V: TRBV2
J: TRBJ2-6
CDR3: CASSGEPLLSGANVLTF

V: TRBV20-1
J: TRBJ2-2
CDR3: CSASPARWNTGELFF

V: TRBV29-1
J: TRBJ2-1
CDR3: CSVDGVSGALSYNGQFF

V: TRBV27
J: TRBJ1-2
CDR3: CASSSNTGDYGYTF

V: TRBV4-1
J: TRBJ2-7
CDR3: CASSQASSGGLGYEQYF

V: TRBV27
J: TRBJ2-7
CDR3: CASSLTSSYEQYF

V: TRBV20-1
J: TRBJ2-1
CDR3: CSADRLTTYNEQFF

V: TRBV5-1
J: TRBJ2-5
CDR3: CASSSSETQYF

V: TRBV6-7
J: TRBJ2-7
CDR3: CASSWSSGRAIYEQYF

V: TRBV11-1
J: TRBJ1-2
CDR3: CASSSYLSGQGGHYGYTF

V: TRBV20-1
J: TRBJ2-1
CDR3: CSAGGLLAPHNEQFF

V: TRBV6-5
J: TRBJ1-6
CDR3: CASTLSGRNSPLHF

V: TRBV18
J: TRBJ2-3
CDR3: CASSPRTDTQYF

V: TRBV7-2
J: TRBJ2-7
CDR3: CASSYGTPEQYF

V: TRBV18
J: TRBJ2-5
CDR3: CASSPPNQETQYF

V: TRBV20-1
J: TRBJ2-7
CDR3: CSARFGAGNEQYF

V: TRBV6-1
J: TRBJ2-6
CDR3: CASSLSTGTGANVLTF

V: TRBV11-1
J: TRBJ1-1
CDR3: CASSLTTGLMMTMNTEAFF

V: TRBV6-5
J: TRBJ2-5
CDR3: CASSFSTGAPETQYF

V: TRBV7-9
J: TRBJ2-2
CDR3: CDSRTQGAHTGELFF

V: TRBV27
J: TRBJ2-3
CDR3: CASSDTSGRMDTQYF

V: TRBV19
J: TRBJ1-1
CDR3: CASRLGTIPMNTEAFF

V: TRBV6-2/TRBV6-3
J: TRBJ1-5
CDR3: CASSSSPGQGASGNQPQHF

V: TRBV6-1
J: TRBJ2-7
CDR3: CASSARQGVYEQYF